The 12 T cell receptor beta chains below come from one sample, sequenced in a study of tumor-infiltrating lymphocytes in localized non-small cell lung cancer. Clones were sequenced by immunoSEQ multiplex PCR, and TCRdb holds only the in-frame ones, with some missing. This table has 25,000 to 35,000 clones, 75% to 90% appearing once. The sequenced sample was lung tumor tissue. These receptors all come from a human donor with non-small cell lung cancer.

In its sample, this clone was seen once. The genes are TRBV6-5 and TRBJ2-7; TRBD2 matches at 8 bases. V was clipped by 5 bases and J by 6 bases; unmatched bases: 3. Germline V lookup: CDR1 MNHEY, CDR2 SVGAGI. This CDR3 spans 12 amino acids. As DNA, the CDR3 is TGTGCCAGCAGTGAAGCGGGGGTCGAGCAGTACTTC. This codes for CASSEAGVEQYF.

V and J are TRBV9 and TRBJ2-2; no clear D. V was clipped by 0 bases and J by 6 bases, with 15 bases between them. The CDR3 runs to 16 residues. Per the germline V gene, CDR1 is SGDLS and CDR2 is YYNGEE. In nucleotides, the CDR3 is TGTGCCAGCAGCGTAGGGTTCCGCGAGGCGGCCGGGGAGCTGTTTTTT. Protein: CASSVGFREAAGELFF.

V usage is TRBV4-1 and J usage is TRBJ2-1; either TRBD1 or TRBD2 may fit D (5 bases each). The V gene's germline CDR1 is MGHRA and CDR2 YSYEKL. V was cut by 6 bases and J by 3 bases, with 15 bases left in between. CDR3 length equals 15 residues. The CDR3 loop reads CASRRGERSYNEQFF. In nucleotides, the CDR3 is TGCGCCAGCAGACGAGGGGAGCGGAGCTACAATGAGCAGTTCTTC.

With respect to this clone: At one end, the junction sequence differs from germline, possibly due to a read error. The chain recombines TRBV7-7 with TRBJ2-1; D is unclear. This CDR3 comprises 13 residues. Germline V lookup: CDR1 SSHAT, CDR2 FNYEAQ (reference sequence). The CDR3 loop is CASSSGSYNEQFF. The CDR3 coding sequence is TGTGCTAGCAGCTCCGGCTCCTACAATGAGCAGTTCTTC.

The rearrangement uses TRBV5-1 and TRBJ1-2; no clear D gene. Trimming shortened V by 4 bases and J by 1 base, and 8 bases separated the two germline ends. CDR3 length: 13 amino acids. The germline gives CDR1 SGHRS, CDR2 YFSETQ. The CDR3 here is CASSPAYNYGYTF. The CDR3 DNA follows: TGCGCCAGCAGCCCGGCCTATAACTATGGCTACACCTTC.

CDR3: CASRSPDRGNEKLFF. For the CDR3, the DNA is TGTGCCAGCAGATCCCCCGACAGGGGTAACGAAAAACTGTTTTTT. The rearrangement joins TRBV27 to TRBJ1-4; the match to TRBD1 covers 8 bases. The CDR3 has 15 residues. The V segment lost 6 bases and the J segment 8 bases; nucleotides outside the gene matches: 11. The germline CDR1 and CDR2 sequences are MNHEY and SMNVEV (reference sequence).

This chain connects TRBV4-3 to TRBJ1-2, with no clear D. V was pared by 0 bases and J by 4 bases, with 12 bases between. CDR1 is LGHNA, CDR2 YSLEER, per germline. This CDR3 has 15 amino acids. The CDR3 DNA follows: TGCGCCAGCAGCCAAGACGGAATGGCGTCCTATGGCTACACCTTC. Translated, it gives CASSQDGMASYGYTF.

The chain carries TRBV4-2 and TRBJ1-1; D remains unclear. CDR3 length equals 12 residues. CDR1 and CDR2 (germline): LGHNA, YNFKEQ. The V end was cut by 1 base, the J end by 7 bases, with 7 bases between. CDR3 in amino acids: CASSQGKLEAFF. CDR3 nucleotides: TGTGCCAGCAGCCAAGGAAAGCTTGAAGCTTTCTTT.

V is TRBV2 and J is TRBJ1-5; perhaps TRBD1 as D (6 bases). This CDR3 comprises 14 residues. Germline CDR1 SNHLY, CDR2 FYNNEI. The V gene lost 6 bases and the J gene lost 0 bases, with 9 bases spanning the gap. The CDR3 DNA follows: TGTGCCAGCAGGGGGGACACTAGCAATCAGCCCCAGCATTTT. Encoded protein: CASRGDTSNQPQHF.

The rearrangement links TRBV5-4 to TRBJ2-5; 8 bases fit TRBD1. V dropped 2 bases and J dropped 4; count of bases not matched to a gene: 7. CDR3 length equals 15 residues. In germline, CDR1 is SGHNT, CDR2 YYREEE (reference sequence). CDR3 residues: CASSLQGVPRETQYF. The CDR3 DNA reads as TGTGCCAGCAGCTTACAGGGGGTTCCACGAGAGACCCAGTACTTC.

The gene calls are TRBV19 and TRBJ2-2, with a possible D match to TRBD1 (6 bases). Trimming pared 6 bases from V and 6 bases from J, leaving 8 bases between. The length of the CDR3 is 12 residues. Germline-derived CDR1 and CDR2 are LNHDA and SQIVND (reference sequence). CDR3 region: CASRRQAGELFF. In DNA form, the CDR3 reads TGTGCCAGTAGGAGACAGGCCGGGGAGCTGTTTTTT.

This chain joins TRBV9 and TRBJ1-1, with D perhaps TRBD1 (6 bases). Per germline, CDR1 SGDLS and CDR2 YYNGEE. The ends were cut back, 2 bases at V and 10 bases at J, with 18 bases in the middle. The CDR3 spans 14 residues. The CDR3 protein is CASSVDSDVWGAFF. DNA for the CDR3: TGTGCCAGCAGCGTGGACAGTGACGTTTGGGGAGCTTTCTTT.